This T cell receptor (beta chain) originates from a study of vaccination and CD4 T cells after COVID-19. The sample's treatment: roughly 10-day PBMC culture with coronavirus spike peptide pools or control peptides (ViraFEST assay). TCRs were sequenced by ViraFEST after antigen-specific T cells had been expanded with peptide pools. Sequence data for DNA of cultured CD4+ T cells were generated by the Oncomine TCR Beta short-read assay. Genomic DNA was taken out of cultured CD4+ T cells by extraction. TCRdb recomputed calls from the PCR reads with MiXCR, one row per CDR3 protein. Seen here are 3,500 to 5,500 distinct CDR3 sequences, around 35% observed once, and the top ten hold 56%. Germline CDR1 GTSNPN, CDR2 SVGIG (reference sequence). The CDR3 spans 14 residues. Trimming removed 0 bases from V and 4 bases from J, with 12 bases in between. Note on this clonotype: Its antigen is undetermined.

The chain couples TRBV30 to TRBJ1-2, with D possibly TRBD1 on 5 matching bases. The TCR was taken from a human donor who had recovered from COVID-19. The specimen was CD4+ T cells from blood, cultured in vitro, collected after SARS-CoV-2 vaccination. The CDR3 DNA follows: TGTGCCTGGAGTGTACCCGGGACGGTCTATGGCTACACCTTC. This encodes CAWSVPGTVYGYTF.